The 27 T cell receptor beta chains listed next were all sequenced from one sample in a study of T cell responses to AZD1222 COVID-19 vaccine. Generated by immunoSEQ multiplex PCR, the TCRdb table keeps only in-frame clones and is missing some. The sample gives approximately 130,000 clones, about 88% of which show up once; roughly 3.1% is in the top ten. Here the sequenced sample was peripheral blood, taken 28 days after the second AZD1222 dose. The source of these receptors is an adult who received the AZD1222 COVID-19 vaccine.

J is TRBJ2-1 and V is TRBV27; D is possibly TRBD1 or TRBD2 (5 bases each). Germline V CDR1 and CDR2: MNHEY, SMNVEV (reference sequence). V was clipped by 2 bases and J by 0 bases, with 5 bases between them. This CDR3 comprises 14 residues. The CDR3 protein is CASSLGGSYNEQFF. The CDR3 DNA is TGTGCCAGCAGTTTAGGGGGCTCCTACAATGAGCAGTTCTTC.

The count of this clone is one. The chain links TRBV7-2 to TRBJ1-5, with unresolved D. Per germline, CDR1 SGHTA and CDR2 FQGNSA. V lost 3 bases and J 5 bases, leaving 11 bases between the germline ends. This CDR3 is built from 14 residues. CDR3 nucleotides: TGTGCCAGCAGCTTGGGGAACTTGGATCAGCCCCAGCATTTT. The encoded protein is CASSLGNLDQPQHF.

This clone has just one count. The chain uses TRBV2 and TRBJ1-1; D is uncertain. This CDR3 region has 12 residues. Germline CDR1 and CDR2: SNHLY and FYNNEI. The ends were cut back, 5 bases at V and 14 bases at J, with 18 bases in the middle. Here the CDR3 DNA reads TGTGCCAGCAGTTTTGGACGGGTCCCGGGGTTCTTT. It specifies CASSFGRVPGFF.

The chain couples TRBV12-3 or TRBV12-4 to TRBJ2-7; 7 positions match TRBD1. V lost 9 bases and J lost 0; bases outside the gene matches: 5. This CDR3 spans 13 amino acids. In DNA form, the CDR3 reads TGTGCCAGTATGGACAGGAACTCCTACGAGCAGTACTTC. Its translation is CASMDRNSYEQYF.

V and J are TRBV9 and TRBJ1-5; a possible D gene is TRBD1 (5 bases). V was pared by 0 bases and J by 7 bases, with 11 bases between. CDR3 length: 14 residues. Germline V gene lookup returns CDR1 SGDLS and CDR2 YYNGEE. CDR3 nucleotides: TGTGCCAGCAGCGTAGCTGGGACGGGCCAGCCCCAGCATTTT. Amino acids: CASSVAGTGQPQHF.

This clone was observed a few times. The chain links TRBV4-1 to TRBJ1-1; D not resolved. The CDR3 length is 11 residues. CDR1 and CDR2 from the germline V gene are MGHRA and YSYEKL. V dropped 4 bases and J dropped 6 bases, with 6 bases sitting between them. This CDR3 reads CASSLRAEAFF. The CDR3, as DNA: TGCGCCAGCAGCCTAAGGGCTGAAGCTTTCTTT.

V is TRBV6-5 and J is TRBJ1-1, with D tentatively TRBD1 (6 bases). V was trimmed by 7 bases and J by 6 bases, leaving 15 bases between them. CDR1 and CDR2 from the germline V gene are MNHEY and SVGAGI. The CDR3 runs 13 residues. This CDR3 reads CASKPGARSEAFF. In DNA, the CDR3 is TGTGCCAGCAAGCCGGGGGCGCGATCTGAAGCTTTCTTT.

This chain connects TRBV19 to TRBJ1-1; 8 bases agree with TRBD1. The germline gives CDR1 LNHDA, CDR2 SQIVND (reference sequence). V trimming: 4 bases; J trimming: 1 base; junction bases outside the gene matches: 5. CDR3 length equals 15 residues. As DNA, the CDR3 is TGTGCCAGTAGTACCCGGACAGGGTCGAACACTGAAGCTTTCTTT. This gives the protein CASSTRTGSNTEAFF.

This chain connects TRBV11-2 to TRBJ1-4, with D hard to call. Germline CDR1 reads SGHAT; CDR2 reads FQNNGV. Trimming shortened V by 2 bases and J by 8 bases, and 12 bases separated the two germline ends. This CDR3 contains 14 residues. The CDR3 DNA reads TGTGCCAGCAGCTTAAGCCCCGTCGAAGAAAAACTGTTTTTT. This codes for CASSLSPVEEKLFF.

The CDR3: CASIYGRGRYGYTF. The CDR3 coding sequence is TGTGCCAGCATTTATGGTAGGGGGCGTTATGGCTACACCTTC. The gene calls are TRBV28 and TRBJ1-2; 7 nucleotides agree with TRBD1. CDR1 and CDR2 (germline): MDHEN, SYDVKM. V lost 7 bases, J lost 5 bases, and 10 bases stayed unmatched. The CDR3 totals 14 residues.

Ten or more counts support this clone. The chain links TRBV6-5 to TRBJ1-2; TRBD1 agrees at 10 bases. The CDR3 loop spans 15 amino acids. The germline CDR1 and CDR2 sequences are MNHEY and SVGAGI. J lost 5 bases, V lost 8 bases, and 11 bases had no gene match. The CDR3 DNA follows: TGTGCCAGCGATCCCGGGACAGGGGAAAGATATGGCTACACCTTC. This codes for CASDPGTGERYGYTF.

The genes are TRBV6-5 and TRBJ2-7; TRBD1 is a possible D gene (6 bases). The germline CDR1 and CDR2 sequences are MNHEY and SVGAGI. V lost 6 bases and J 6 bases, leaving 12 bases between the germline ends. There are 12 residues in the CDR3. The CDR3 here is CASSTLTGEQYF. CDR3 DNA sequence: TGTGCCAGCAGCACGCTGACAGGCGAGCAGTACTTC.

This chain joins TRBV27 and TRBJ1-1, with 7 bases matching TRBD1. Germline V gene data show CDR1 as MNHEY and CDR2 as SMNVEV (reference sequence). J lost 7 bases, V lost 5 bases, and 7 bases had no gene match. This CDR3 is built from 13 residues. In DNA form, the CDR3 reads TGTGCCAGCAGTGGACAGGCCGCCCGTGAAGCTTTCTTT. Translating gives CASSGQAAREAFF.

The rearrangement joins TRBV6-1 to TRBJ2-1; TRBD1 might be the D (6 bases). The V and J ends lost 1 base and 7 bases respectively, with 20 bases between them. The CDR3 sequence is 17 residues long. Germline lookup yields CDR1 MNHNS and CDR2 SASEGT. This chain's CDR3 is CASSEDRARASRNEQFF. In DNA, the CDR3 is TGTGCCAGCAGTGAAGACAGGGCAAGGGCATCCAGAAATGAGCAGTTCTTC.

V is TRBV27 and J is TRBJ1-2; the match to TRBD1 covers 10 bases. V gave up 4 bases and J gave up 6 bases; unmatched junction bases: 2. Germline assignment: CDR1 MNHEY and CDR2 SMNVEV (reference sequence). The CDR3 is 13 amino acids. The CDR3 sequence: CASSWTGGDGYTF. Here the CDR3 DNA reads TGTGCCAGCAGTTGGACAGGGGGGGATGGCTACACCTTC.

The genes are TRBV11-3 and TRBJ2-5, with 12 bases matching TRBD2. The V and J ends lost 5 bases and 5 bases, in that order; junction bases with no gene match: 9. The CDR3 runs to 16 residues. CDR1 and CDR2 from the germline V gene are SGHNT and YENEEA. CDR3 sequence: CASSPRTSGVHETQYF. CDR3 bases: TGTGCCAGCAGCCCCCGGACTAGCGGGGTTCACGAGACCCAGTACTTC.

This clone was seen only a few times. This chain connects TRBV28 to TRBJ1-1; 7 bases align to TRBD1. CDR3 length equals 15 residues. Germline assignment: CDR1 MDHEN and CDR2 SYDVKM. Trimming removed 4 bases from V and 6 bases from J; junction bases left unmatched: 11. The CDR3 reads CASSSSTQGWPEAFF. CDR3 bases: TGTGCCAGCAGTTCCTCGACACAGGGGTGGCCTGAAGCTTTCTTT.

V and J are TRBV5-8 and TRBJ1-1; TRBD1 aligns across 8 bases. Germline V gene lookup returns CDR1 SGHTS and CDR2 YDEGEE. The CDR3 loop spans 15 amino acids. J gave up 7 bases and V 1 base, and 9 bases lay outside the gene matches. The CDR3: CASSLSLIGQGEAFF. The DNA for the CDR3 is TGTGCCAGCAGCTTGAGTCTAATCGGACAGGGTGAAGCTTTCTTT.

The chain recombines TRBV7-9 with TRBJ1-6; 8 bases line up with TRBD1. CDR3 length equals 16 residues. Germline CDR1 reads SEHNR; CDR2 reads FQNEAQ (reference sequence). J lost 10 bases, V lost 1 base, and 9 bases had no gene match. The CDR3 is CASSLGSGTGYSPLHF. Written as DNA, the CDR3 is TGTGCCAGCAGCTTAGGATCCGGGACAGGTTACTCACCCCTCCACTTT.

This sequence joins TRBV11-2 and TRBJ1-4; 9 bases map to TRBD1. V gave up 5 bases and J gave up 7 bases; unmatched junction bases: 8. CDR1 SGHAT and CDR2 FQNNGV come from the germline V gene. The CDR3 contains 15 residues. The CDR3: CASSVAGQGGEKLFF. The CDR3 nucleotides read TGTGCCAGCAGCGTTGCGGGACAGGGAGGTGAAAAACTGTTTTTT.

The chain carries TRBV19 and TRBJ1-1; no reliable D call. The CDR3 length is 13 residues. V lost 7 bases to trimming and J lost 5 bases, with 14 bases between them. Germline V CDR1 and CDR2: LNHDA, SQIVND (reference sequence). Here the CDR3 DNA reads TGTGCCAGTATTGGCCAGCTCGTAACTGAAGCTTTCTTT. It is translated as CASIGQLVTEAFF.

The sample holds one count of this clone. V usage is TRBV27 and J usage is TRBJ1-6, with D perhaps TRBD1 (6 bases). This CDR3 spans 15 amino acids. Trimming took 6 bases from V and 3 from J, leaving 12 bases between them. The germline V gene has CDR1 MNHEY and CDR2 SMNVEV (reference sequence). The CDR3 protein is CASRPGAHYNSPLHF. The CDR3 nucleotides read TGTGCCAGCAGGCCGGGGGCACACTATAATTCACCCCTCCACTTT.

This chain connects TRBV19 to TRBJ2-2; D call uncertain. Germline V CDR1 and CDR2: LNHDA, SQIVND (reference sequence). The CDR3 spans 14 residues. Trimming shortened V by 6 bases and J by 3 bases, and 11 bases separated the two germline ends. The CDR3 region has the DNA TGTGCCAGTAGAAATGATGCAGACACCGGGGAGCTGTTTTTT. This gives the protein CASRNDADTGELFF.

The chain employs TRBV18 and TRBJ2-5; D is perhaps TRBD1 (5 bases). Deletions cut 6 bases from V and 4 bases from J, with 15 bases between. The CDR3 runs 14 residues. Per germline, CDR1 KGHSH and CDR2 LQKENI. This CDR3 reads CASSLGQGGETQYF. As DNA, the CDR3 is TGTGCCAGCTCCCTCGGGCAGGGCGGAGAGACCCAGTACTTC.

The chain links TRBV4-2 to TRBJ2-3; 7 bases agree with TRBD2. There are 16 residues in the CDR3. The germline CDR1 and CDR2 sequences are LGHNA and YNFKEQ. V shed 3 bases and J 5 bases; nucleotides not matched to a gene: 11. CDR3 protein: CASSHSGTIVQDTQYF. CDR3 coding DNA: TGTGCCAGCAGCCACTCCGGGACTATAGTTCAAGATACGCAGTATTTT.

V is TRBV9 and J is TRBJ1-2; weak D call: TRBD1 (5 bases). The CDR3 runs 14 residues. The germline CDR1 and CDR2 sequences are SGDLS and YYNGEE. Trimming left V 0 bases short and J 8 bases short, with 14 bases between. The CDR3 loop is CASSVETSGTGYTF. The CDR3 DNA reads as TGTGCCAGCAGCGTAGAAACCTCAGGGACCGGCTACACCTTC.

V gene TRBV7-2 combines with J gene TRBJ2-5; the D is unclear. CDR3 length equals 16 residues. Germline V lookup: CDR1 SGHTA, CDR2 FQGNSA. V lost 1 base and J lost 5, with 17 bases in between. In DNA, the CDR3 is TGTGCCAGCAGCTTAGGAAGGGCTCCGGAAGGGGAGACCCAGTACTTC. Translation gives CASSLGRAPEGETQYF.